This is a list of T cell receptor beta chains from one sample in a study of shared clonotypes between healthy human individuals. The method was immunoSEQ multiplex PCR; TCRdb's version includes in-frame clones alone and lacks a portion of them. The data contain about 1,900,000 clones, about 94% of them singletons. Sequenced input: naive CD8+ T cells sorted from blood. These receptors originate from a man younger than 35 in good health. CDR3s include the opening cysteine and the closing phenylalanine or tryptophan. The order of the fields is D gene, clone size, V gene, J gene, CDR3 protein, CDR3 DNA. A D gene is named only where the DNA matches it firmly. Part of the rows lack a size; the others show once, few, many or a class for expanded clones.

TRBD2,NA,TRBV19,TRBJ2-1,CASSIDGTSYNEQFF,TGTGCCAGTAGTATAGATGGGACTAGCTACAATGAGCAGTTCTTC
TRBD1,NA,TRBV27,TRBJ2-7,CASSLSPGTGRYEQYF,TGTGCCAGCAGTTTATCTCCCGGGACAGGGAGGTACGAGCAGTACTTC
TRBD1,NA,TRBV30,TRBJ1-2,CAATGPPHYGYTF,TGTGCCGCGACAGGGCCCCCCCACTATGGCTACACCTTC
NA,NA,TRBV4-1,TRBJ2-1,CASSQEKFDEQFF,TGCGCCAGCAGCCAAGAAAAGTTCGATGAGCAGTTCTTC
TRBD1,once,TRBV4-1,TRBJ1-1,CASSLPDRGRGEAFF,TGCGCCAGCAGCCTACCCGACAGGGGGCGCGGTGAAGCTTTCTTT
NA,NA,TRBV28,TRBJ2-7,CASSSLEGGAYEQYF,TGTGCCAGCAGTTCCTTGGAGGGGGGAGCTTACGAGCAGTACTTC
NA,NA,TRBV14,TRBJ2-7,CASSTGALTYEQYF,TGTGCCAGCAGCACGGGAGCCTTAACCTACGAGCAGTACTTC
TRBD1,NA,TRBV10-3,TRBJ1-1,CAISPTDRAEAFF,TGTGCCATCAGTCCGACCGACAGGGCTGAAGCTTTCTTT
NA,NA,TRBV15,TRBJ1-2,CATSPGDLYGYTF,TGTGCCACCAGCCCAGGCGATCTCTATGGCTACACCTTC
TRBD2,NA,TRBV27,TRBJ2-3,CASSPVAGVGTDTQYF,TGTGCCAGCAGTCCGGTGGCGGGAGTAGGTACAGATACGCAGTATTTT
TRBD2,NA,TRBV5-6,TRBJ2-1,CASSIAGGGTYNEQFF,TGTGCCAGCAGCATAGCGGGGGGCGGGACTTACAATGAGCAGTTCTTC
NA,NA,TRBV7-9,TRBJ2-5,CASSSPQQETQYF,TGTGCCAGCAGCTCTCCCCAGCAAGAGACCCAGTACTTC
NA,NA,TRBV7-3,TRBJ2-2,CASSSGPAGTGELFF,TGTGCCAGCAGCTCGGGGCCGGCGGGGACCGGGGAGCTGTTTTTT
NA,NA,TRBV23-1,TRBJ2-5,CASIRERAGGETQYF,TGCGCCAGCATTCGAGAACGGGCAGGAGGGGAGACCCAGTACTTC
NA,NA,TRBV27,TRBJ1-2,CASSFGANYGYTF,TGTGCCAGCAGTTTTGGAGCAAACTATGGCTACACCTTC
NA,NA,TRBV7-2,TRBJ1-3,CASSPWTDRANYHF,TGTGCCAGCAGCCCGTGGACGGACCGGGCCAATTACCATTTT
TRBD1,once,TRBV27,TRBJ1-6,CASSLAGTGGPGPLHF,TGTGCCAGCAGTTTAGCCGGGACAGGGGGCCCAGGGCCCCTCCACTTT